This T cell receptor beta chain was observed in a study of cytomegalovirus exposure and HLA in healthy donors. Study-wide results and caveats: Common viral pathogens seemed, in a later analysis, to connect with several of the most significant clusters.

Germline V gene data show CDR1 as SGHRS and CDR2 as YFSETQ. The CDR3 has 15 residues. V was trimmed by 7 bases and J by 7 bases, leaving 21 bases between them. Points on this clone: The target antigen is unknown.

PCR amplification relied on 60 Vbeta primers (plus 13 Jbeta primers). Original handling: Roughly 9.9 million shared chains were among the roughly 78 million unique TCR beta chains that a later analysis counted. The method was immunoSEQ multiplex PCR; TCRdb's version includes in-frame clones alone and lacks a portion of them. Clonal size and the V and J genes are those of that table, whereas D and trimming came from the DNA. The data show approximately 110,000 clones, with 74% seen just once and around 2.5% held by the top ten. This sequence joins TRBV5-1 and TRBJ1-5; D is undetermined. The source of this sequence is a man aged 45-60 years in good health and CMV-seropositive. Sequencing used PBMCs. This CDR3 reads CASSSLGGIGQPQHF. The CDR3 DNA reads as TGCGCCAGCTCCTCCTTGGGAGGGATCGGACAGCCCCAGCATTTT.